This TCR beta chain was sequenced during a study of T cell repertoires in cytomegalovirus infection. Turning to the study itself: From public TCR beta signatures came an indication of both CMV infection and matching HLA type.

TCRdb re-called the reads with MiXCR, one entry per CDR3 protein. There are around 430,000 distinct CDR3 sequences in the sample; under 45% occur only once, and about 45% lies in the top ten. The CDR3 has 13 residues. V was trimmed by 4 bases and J by 2 bases, leaving 8 bases between them. Germline CDR1 and CDR2: SGHTA and FQGNSA. The sample holds many counts of this clonotype. Its antigen is not known. The sequencing here drew on cultured PBMCs, taken from culture after CMV antigen stimulation. This clonotype was sampled from a human donor in good health (CMV status not recorded). Some clones in this sample may be carry-over from other donors' samples. This chain links TRBV7-2 with TRBJ2-5, with D possibly being TRBD2 (6 bases). The CDR3 DNA is TGTGCCAGCAGCTCAGGGACTCAAGAGACCCAGTACTTC. Protein sequence: CASSSGTQETQYF.